Below, 2 T cell receptor beta chains from the same sample are listed, as sequenced in a study of kidney transplant recipient with SARS-CoV-2 infection. TCRdb itself ran the reads through MiXCR, one entry per CDR3 protein. Here the sample spans about 240,000 distinct CDR3 sequences, 25% to 35% being singletons. Here the sequenced sample was a blood sample, taken at baseline and on day 111 from a kidney transplant recipient. Receptor source: a male patient between 25 and 39 years old who had COVID-19 and was a kidney transplant recipient. The graft donor may have given rise to some T cells.

The sample holds one count of this clonotype. A read error is possible here, since a much larger clone lies one base away. The J gene is TRBJ1-2, the V gene TRBV7-1; D remains ambiguous. TRBV7-1 is annotated as an ORF whose role is uncertain. V was pared by 5 bases and J by 4 bases, with 23 bases between. The CDR3 contains 17 residues. For the CDR3, the DNA is TGTGCCAGCAGCCCGGAAAATCACGAGGGAAAGCCCTATGGCTACACCTTC. It specifies CASSPENHEGKPYGYTF.

There are a few counts of this clonotype. This chain links TRBV7-2 with TRBJ1-2, with a possible D match to TRBD1 (5 bases). With 5 bases removed from V and 4 bases from J, the gap between germline ends came to 23 bases. The CDR3 contains 17 residues. CDR1 and CDR2 from the germline V gene are SGHTA and FQGNSA. CDR3 region: CASSERDRDGKTYGYTF. The CDR3 region has the DNA TGTGCCAGCAGCGAACGCGACAGAGACGGAAAGACCTATGGCTACACCTTC.